This T cell receptor beta chain is drawn from a study of T cells in Graves' hyperthyroidism and ophthalmopathy. On the study more broadly: Peripheral blood samples were taken at initial diagnosis, prior to any treatment.

TCR beta CDR3 regions were amplified from RNA. The study used the HTBI primer set for a first-round RT-PCR of the TCR CDR3. TCRdb analysed the multiplex PCR reads with MiXCR anew, one entry per CDR3 protein. The table lists roughly 330,000 distinct CDR3 sequences, roughly 15% of them singletons, with around 34% in the top ten. This clonotype was seen ten or more times. CDR1 and CDR2 from the germline V gene are SGHAT and FQNNGV. This CDR3 spans 19 amino acids. Trimming pared 1 base from V and 7 bases from J, leaving 26 bases between. This chain joins TRBV11-2 and TRBJ2-1, with D possibly TRBD2 on 7 matching bases. Sequencing was carried out using blood. The clonotype comes from a man aged 25-40 years with Graves' hyperthyroidism. CDR3 in DNA: TGTGCCAGCAGCTTAGTAGGAGGTCGGTGGGGGGGGCTTAGGAATGAGCAGTTCTTC. Amino acids: CASSLVGGRWGGLRNEQFF.